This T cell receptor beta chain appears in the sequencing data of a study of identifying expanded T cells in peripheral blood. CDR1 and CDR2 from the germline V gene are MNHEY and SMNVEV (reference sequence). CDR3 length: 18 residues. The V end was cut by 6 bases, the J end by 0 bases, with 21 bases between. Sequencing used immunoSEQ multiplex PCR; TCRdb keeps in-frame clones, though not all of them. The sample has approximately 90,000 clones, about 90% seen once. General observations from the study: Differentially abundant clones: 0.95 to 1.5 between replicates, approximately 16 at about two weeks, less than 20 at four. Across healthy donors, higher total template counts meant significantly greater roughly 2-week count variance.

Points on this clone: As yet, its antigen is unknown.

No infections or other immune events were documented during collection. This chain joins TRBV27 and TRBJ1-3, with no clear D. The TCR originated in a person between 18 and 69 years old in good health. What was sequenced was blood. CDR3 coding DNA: TGTGCCAGCAGCCCCGCCAGAAAGGGATTGTTCTCTGGAAACACCATATATTTT. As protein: CASSPARKGLFSGNTIYF.